This TCR beta chain was documented in a study of cytomegalovirus exposure and HLA in healthy donors. Vbeta (60) and Jbeta (13) primers were used in the PCR. Using immunoSEQ multiplex PCR, the repertoire was profiled, and TCRdb retains in-frame clones only, with some absent. The sample consists of over 100,000 clones, around 80% of them appearing once. Study conclusions and caveats: In vitro work confirmed that three CMV-associated chains recognize CMV antigens. Other equally common chains were less clonally expanded than HLA-associated TCR beta chains, a later analysis showed. There were several of the most significant clusters that appeared linked to common viral pathogens in a later analysis. Within an earlier analysis, most TCR beta V segments proved productive either about 90% or about 30% of the time.

The germline V gene encodes CDR1 SEHNR and CDR2 FQNEAQ (reference sequence). This CDR3 region has 12 residues. V trimming: 3 bases; J trimming: 12 bases; junction bases outside the gene matches: 4. This clone showed up just a few times. Its specificity is not known. The sequenced material came from PBMCs. V usage is TRBV7-9 and J usage is TRBJ2-1; 8 positions match TRBD2. The origin of this receptor is a woman under 30 in good health and CMV-seropositive. The CDR3 here is CASSFGLARQFF. In DNA form, the CDR3 reads TGTGCCAGCAGCTTTGGACTAGCACGGCAGTTCTTC.